This passage covers 3 T cell receptor beta chains from one sample sequenced in a study of cytomegalovirus exposure and HLA in healthy donors. Primers included in the PCR were 60 Vbeta and 13 Jbeta primers. The protocol was immunoSEQ multiplex PCR, while the TCRdb copy is restricted to in-frame clones and leaves out a portion. The profile shows 180,000 or so clones, over 75% of them singletons. Material for sequencing was PBMCs. The receptors derive from a man aged 18 to 30 in good health and CMV-seropositive.

This clone has a single count. The chain recombines TRBV30 with TRBJ2-7, with D tentatively TRBD1 (5 bases). CDR3 size: 13 residues. The germline V and J ends were trimmed by 3 bases and 4 bases, with 13 bases remaining between them. Germline lookup yields CDR1 GTSNPN and CDR2 SVGIG (reference sequence). Here the CDR3 reads CAWSALTAYEQYF. The CDR3 DNA is TGTGCCTGGAGCGCACTGACAGCTTACGAGCAGTACTTC.

The genes are TRBV7-2 and TRBJ1-2; 8 nucleotides match TRBD1. V shed 5 bases, J shed 6 bases, and the junction held 5 bases outside the gene matches. This CDR3 has 13 amino acids. Germline V gene data show CDR1 as SGHTA and CDR2 as FQGNSA. The CDR3 region is CASSLDRGDGYTF. In DNA form, the CDR3 reads TGTGCCAGCAGCCTTGACAGGGGCGATGGCTACACCTTC.

The chain employs TRBV19 and TRBJ2-5; TRBD1 agrees at 8 bases. V shed 8 bases, J shed 4 bases, and the junction held 3 bases outside the gene matches. The germline V gene has CDR1 LNHDA and CDR2 SQIVND (reference sequence). The CDR3 is 12 amino acids. The CDR3 region is CASGQGRETQYF. The DNA of the CDR3 is TGTGCCAGTGGACAGGGTAGAGAGACCCAGTACTTC.